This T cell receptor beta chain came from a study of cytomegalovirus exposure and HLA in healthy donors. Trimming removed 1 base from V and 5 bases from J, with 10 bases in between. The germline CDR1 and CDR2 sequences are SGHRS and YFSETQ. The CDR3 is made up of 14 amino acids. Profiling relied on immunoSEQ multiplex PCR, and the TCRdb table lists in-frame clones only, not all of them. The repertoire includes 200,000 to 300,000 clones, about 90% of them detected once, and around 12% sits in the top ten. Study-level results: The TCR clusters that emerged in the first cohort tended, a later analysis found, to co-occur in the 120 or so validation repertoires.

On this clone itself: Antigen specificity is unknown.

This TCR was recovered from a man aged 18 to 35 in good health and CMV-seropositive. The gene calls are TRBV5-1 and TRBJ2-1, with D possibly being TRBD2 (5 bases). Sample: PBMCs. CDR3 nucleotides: TGCGCCAGCAGCTTGATATCGGGGAACAATGAGCAGTTCTTC. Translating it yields CASSLISGNNEQFF. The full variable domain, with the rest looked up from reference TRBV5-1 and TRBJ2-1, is KAGVTQTPRYLIKTRGQQVTLSCSPISGHRSVSWYQQTPGQGLQFLFEYFSETQRNKGNFPGRFSGRQFSNSRSEMNVSTLELGDSALYLCASSLISGNNEQFFGPGTRLTVL.